The 11 T cell receptor beta chains listed next were all sequenced from one sample in a study of T cell responses to AZD1222 COVID-19 vaccine. Assay used: immunoSEQ multiplex PCR; TCRdb lists only in-frame clones, some missing. The sample has about 120,000 clones, roughly 90% seen once; the top ten hold about 14%. Sequencing used peripheral blood, obtained on day 0 of AZD1222 vaccination. Source of these receptors: an adult in good health.

This chain joins TRBV7-2 and TRBJ1-6; D is unresolved. The V gene lost 1 base and the J gene lost 11 bases, with 18 bases spanning the gap. The germline gives CDR1 SGHTA, CDR2 FQGNSA. The length of the CDR3 is 16 residues. CDR3 DNA: TGTGCCAGCAGCTTAGTTCCGGCGGGAGGCGAGACACCCCTCCACTTT. Protein sequence: CASSLVPAGGETPLHF.

The gene calls are TRBV6-4 and TRBJ2-1; 11 bases align to TRBD1. Per the germline V gene, CDR1 is MRHNA and CDR2 is SNTAGT. The junction had 1 base not matched to a gene; V was cut back by 2 bases and J by 7 bases. This CDR3 contains 14 residues. The CDR3 protein is CASSDGTGGNEQFF. For the CDR3, the DNA is TGTGCCAGCAGTGACGGGACAGGGGGTAATGAGCAGTTCTTC.

The chain joins TRBV5-1 to TRBJ1-4; D is undetermined. Germline-derived CDR1 and CDR2 are SGHRS and YFSETQ. The germline V and J ends were trimmed by 0 bases and 6 bases, with 9 bases remaining between them. The CDR3 totals 14 residues. The CDR3 bases are TGCGCCAGCAGCTTGGAGACCGGCCATGAAAAACTGTTTTTT. Amino acid sequence: CASSLETGHEKLFF. Drawing the rest from reference TRBV5-1 and TRBJ1-4, the complete variable domain is KAGVTQTPRYLIKTRGQQVTLSCSPISGHRSVSWYQQTPGQGLQFLFEYFSETQRNKGNFPGRFSGRQFSNSRSEMNVSTLELGDSALYLCASSLETGHEKLFFGSGTQLSVL.

The chain joins TRBV4-3 to TRBJ2-3; D is perhaps TRBD1 or TRBD2 (6 bases each). Trimming pared 1 base from V and 6 bases from J, leaving 11 bases between. The length of the CDR3 is 14 residues. Germline lookup yields CDR1 LGHNA and CDR2 YSLEER. The CDR3 here is CASSQVGGRDTQYF. CDR3 sequence (DNA): TGCGCCAGCAGCCAAGTCGGGGGCAGGGATACGCAGTATTTT.

The V and J genes are TRBV4-3 and TRBJ2-7; no reliable D call. Germline V gene sequence: CDR1 LGHNA, CDR2 YSLEER. V was shortened by 0 bases and J by 3 bases, with 6 bases between the two germline ends. This CDR3 is built from 13 residues. The CDR3 loop reads CASSQDVGYEQYF. For the CDR3, the DNA is TGCGCCAGCAGCCAAGATGTAGGCTACGAGCAGTACTTC.

The V gene is TRBV5-6, the J gene TRBJ2-7, with 7 bases fitting TRBD2. The CDR3 is made up of 12 amino acids. The V gene's germline CDR1 is SGHDT and CDR2 YYEEEE. V was pared by 5 bases and J by 7 bases, with 6 bases of the junction left unmatched. CDR3 region: CASSFSGREQYF. In DNA form, the CDR3 reads TGTGCCAGCAGTTTCTCCGGGAGGGAGCAGTACTTC.

The rearrangement links TRBV14 to TRBJ2-2; 14 nucleotides line up with TRBD2. V dropped 3 bases and J dropped 8; count of bases not matched to a gene: 17. CDR1 is SGHDN and CDR2 is FVKESK in the germline V gene. The length of the CDR3 is 20 residues. CDR3 residues: CASSHQLPGLAGVSQGELFF. The DNA for the CDR3 is TGTGCCAGCAGCCACCAATTACCGGGACTAGCGGGAGTTTCACAGGGGGAGCTGTTTTTT.

V is TRBV14 and J is TRBJ1-3; no clear D gene. The CDR3 totals 14 residues. Germline V gene lookup returns CDR1 SGHDN and CDR2 FVKESK. Deletions cut 4 bases from V and 3 bases from J, with 10 bases between. Here the CDR3 DNA reads TGTGCCAGCAGCCTTAATGGGATTGGAAACACCATATATTTT. Its protein is CASSLNGIGNTIYF.

The chain has TRBV6-2 or TRBV6-3 and TRBJ2-2, with 7 positions matching TRBD1. The V gene end was trimmed by 2 bases and the J gene end by 3 bases; junction bases not matched to a gene: 3. CDR1 and CDR2 from the germline V gene are MNHEY and SVGEGT. The CDR3 is made up of 15 amino acids. Written as DNA, the CDR3 is TGTGCCAGCAGTTACGAAGGGACAGACACCGGGGAGCTGTTTTTT. Translation gives CASSYEGTDTGELFF.

This rearrangement joins TRBV5-4 to TRBJ2-3, with 7 bases fitting TRBD1. In germline, CDR1 is SGHNT, CDR2 YYREEE (reference sequence). The ends lost 7 bases at V and 0 bases at J; junction bases unmatched: 8. The CDR3 is made up of 15 amino acids. The CDR3 is CASAGDSPSTDTQYF. CDR3 bases: TGTGCCAGCGCAGGGGACAGTCCTAGCACAGATACGCAGTATTTT.

Worth noting for this clone: Other DNA sequences of this sample code for an identical CDR3. The V call is TRBV6-2 or TRBV6-3, the J call TRBJ2-2; no firm D call. The CDR3 runs 11 residues. From germline, CDR1 is MNHEY and CDR2 SVGEGT. Trimming removed 5 bases from V and 2 bases from J, with 0 bases in between. The CDR3 sequence: CASSNTGELFF. The CDR3 nucleotides read TGTGCCAGCAGTAACACCGGGGAGCTGTTTTTT.